These 7 T cell receptor beta chains were all obtained from the same sample, sequenced in a study of PD-1 blockade in mismatch repair-deficient tumors. Some clones are missing from TCRdb's copy, which holds only in-frame ones; the method was immunoSEQ multiplex PCR. The table lists 60,000 to 75,000 clones, about 91% of them singletons, with roughly 14% in the top ten. The starting material was peripheral blood, obtained 52 weeks after starting pembrolizumab. These receptors all come from an adult with mismatch repair-deficient cancer.

This chain links TRBV7-9 with TRBJ2-2, with D uncertain. CDR1 and CDR2 from the germline V gene are SEHNR and FQNEAQ (reference sequence). V was clipped by 3 bases and J by 0 bases, with 11 bases between them. CDR3 length equals 16 residues. CDR3: CASSFLSQANTGELFF. The CDR3 region has the DNA TGTGCCAGCAGCTTTCTCAGTCAGGCGAACACCGGGGAGCTGTTTTTT.

J is TRBJ2-2 and V is TRBV13; the D gene is possibly TRBD2 (6 bases). Trimming took 5 bases from V and 8 from J, leaving 15 bases between them. This CDR3 is built from 14 residues. Germline V gene lookup returns CDR1 PRHDT and CDR2 FYEKMQ (reference sequence). CDR3 sequence (DNA): TGTGCCAGCAGCACCGGGACTCGTGGTGGGGAGCTGTTTTTT. This encodes CASSTGTRGGELFF.

V gene TRBV19 combines with J gene TRBJ2-7, with TRBD2 matching over 9 bases. Germline loops: CDR1 LNHDA, CDR2 SQIVND (reference sequence). V was pared by 5 bases and J by 4 bases, with 15 bases of the junction left unmatched. This CDR3 has 17 residues. The CDR3 is CASSGLPSRGGTYEQYF. CDR3 nucleotide sequence: TGTGCCAGTAGTGGGCTCCCCTCGCGGGGGGGAACTTACGAGCAGTACTTC.

The gene calls are TRBV28 and TRBJ1-1; 9 bases fit TRBD1. This CDR3 has 14 amino acids. Germline CDR1 reads MDHEN; CDR2 reads SYDVKM. J was trimmed by 10 bases and V by 6 bases; bases with no gene match: 12. The CDR3 loop is CASSPPGPTGGAFF. CDR3 in DNA: TGTGCCAGCAGCCCCCCAGGACCGACAGGGGGAGCTTTCTTT. The full variable domain, in which reference TRBV28 and TRBJ1-1 provide the parts outside the CDR3, is DVKVTQSSRYLVKRTGEKVFLECVQDMDHENMFWYRQDPGLGLRLIYFSYDVKMKEKGDIPEGYSVSREKKERFSLILESASTNQTSMYLCASSPPGPTGGAFFGQGTRLTVV.

The gene calls are TRBV11-2 and TRBJ2-5, with 12 bases matching TRBD2. This CDR3 spans 14 amino acids. The germline gives CDR1 SGHAT, CDR2 FQNNGV. Germline trimming cut 5 bases from V and 5 bases from J; bases unmatched to any gene: 3. The CDR3 nucleotides are TGTGCCAGCAGCGAGACTAGCGGGAGTGAGACCCAGTACTTC. Protein: CASSETSGSETQYF.

The CDR3 bases are TGCGCCAGCAGCTTTACCCGCGAACCACACCAAGAGACCCAGTACTTC. It translates to CASSFTREPHQETQYF. The chain is built from TRBV5-1 and TRBJ2-5; no reliable D call. The germline gives CDR1 SGHRS, CDR2 YFSETQ. The CDR3 consists of 16 residues. The V end lost 2 bases, the J end lost 0 bases, and 14 bases lay between the germline ends.

The chain recombines TRBV9 with TRBJ2-1; a possible D gene is TRBD1 (5 bases). V lost 6 bases to trimming and J lost 0 bases, with 10 bases between them. The CDR3 extends over 14 amino acids. Germline V gene lookup returns CDR1 SGDLS and CDR2 YYNGEE. The CDR3 nucleotides read TGTGCCAGCAACGTTGACAGCTCCTACAATGAGCAGTTCTTC. Amino acids: CASNVDSSYNEQFF.